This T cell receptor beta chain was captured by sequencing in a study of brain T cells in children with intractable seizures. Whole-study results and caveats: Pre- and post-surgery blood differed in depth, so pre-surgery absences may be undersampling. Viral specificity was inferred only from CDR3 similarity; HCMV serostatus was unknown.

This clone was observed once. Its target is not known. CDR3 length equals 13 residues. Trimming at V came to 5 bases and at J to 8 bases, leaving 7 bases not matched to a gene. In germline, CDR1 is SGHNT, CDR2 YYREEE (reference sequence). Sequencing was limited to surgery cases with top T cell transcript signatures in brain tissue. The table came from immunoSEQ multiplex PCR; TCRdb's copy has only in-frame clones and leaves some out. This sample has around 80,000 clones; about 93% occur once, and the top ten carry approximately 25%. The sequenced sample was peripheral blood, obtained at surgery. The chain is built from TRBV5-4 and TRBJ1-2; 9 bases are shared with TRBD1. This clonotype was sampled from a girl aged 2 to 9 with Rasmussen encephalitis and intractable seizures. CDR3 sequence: CASSPGTGWGYTF. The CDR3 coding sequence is TGTGCCAGCAGTCCCGGGACAGGGTGGGGCTACACCTTC. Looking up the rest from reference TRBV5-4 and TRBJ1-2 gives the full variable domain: ETGVTQSPTHLIKTRGQQVTLRCSSQSGHNTVSWYQQALGQGPQFIFQYYREEENGRGNFPPRFSGLQFPNYSSELNVNALELDDSALYLCASSPGTGWGYTFGSGTRLTVV.